This note documents a single T cell receptor (beta chain) sequence. The target antigen is unknown. In nominal health when sampled, donors likely had unrecorded immune exposures nonetheless. The PCR was carried out with 60 Vbeta primers and 13 Jbeta primers. The assay was immunoSEQ multiplex PCR, and TCRdb's table has in-frame clones only and misses some. This sample yields 110,000 or so clones, of which around 70% are seen a single time; about 4% belongs to the top ten. The V and J ends lost 2 bases and 7 bases respectively, with 8 bases between them. Germline values: CDR1 KGHSH, CDR2 LQKENI. CDR3 length: 13 residues. This sample stems from a study of cytomegalovirus exposure and HLA in healthy donors. Regarding the study as a whole: Several of the most significant clusters appeared, in a later analysis, to be linked to common viral pathogens. The study dropped some indistinguishable V segments, TRBV6-2 and TRBV6-3 among them.

The origin of this receptor is a woman aged 35 to 49 in good health and CMV-seropositive. Sample: PBMCs. This chain joins TRBV18 and TRBJ2-2; tentative D call: TRBD2 (6 bases). The CDR3 reads CASSPGGSGELFF. The CDR3 nucleotides read TGTGCCAGCTCACCAGGAGGGAGCGGGGAGCTGTTTTTT.